This is a list of T cell receptor beta chains from one sample in a study of vaccination effects on CD4 cells after COVID-19. The antigens of these receptors remain unknown. Libraries were prepared by immunoSEQ multiplex PCR; TCRdb keeps only in-frame clonotypes and omits some of them. Among 55,000 to 80,000 clones listed, roughly 70% were seen once. Specimen: CD4+ T cells from PBMCs cultured with HCoV-OC43 spike peptides, collected before COVID-19 vaccination. All receptors come from a human donor who received a COVID-19 vaccine. Each CDR3 is given with its conserved first and last residue. A D gene is named only where the DNA matches it firmly. Rows may omit the clone size; those that give it use once, few, many or a size class.

D,V,size,J,CDR3
-,TRBV6-2/TRBV6-3,-,TRBJ2-6,CASSWITGFGANVLTF
-,TRBV18,-,TRBJ2-5,CASSPGETQYF
-,TRBV19,-,TRBJ2-1,CASSIRQWNEQFF
TRBD2,TRBV18,-,TRBJ2-3,CASSPPTSGGAYTQYF
-,TRBV3-1/TRBV3-2,-,TRBJ1-1,CASSQTRTQAFF
-,TRBV7-2,-,TRBJ1-1,CASSSRTVRNTEAFF
TRBD1,TRBV6-6,few,TRBJ2-2,CASMFGTGGTGELFF
-,TRBV5-8,medium-sized,TRBJ1-1,CASSWGGQTNTEAFF
TRBD1,TRBV4-1,-,TRBJ2-3,CASSQDRQGTDTQYF
TRBD1,TRBV28,-,TRBJ1-2,CASRAGQEGYSGYTF
-,TRBV24-1,-,TRBJ2-1,CATSDPAAASYNEQFF
-,TRBV30,-,TRBJ2-1,CAWSTSTPYNEQFF
-,TRBV6-1,-,TRBJ1-5,CASSDRAVLNQPQHF
TRBD1,TRBV11-2,once,TRBJ2-2,CASSGTGATGELFF
TRBD2,TRBV15,-,TRBJ2-1,CATSRMGGTLAYKGQFF
TRBD2,TRBV6-5,-,TRBJ2-1,CASSYRLAGGQAGEFF
-,TRBV3-1/TRBV3-2,-,TRBJ1-6,CASSQGGAIEGSPLHF
-,TRBV19,-,TRBJ1-6,CASSIGGGNSPLHF
TRBD2,TRBV7-3,-,TRBJ2-2,CASSRGGHNTGELFF
-,TRBV14,-,TRBJ2-1,CASSQDRASPKYNEQFF
TRBD1,TRBV7-8,few,TRBJ2-2,CASSSLDRESGELFF
-,TRBV28,-,TRBJ1-6,CASRPGQSGVYLHF
TRBD2,TRBV18,-,TRBJ2-5,CASSSLFGGGAGETQYF
-,TRBV7-9,few,TRBJ1-4,CASSSGQGANEKLFF
-,TRBV7-3,few,TRBJ2-2,CASSPSGGQDGELFF
TRBD2,TRBV5-4,-,TRBJ2-1,CASSRSGGLYNEQFF
-,TRBV6-6,-,TRBJ1-1,CASSYSGTSPSGAAFF
-,TRBV18,-,TRBJ2-5,CASSPTGAQETQYF
TRBD1,TRBV24-1,-,TRBJ2-2,CATSDLRTGNTGELFF
-,TRBV10-1,-,TRBJ2-2,CASRSDGLMFF
-,TRBV9,-,TRBJ1-3,CASSVDPSPGNTIYF
TRBD1,TRBV9,-,TRBJ2-5,CASSVGPDRAQETQYF
-,TRBV5-4,-,TRBJ1-2,CASSSDGNYGYTF
TRBD1,TRBV5-4,-,TRBJ2-2,CASSLGQGARRTGELFF
-,TRBV7-9,once,TRBJ1-2,CASSSDGLYGYTF
-,TRBV21-1,-,TRBJ2-5,CASSKLGVAGGPETQYF
-,TRBV28,once,TRBJ1-3,CASSLLRSGNTIYF
-,TRBV19,-,TRBJ2-5,CASSIVSSSQETQYF
-,TRBV29-1,once,TRBJ1-4,CSGTVQTNEKLFF
TRBD1,TRBV6-5,few,TRBJ2-5,CASSYVSRGQETQYF
TRBD1,TRBV4-1,-,TRBJ2-3,CASSQRTGGSTDTQYF